The 14 T cell receptor beta chains listed next were all sequenced from one sample in a study of shared clonotypes between healthy human individuals (dated by TCRdb to the early 2020s). The library relied on the immunoSEQ multiplex PCR assay. TCRdb stores this immuneACCESS table with in-frame sequences only. Part of the clones is absent; in the studies checked, under half of the shortfall reflects unresolved V genes, and no reason is known for the rest. The sample table contains hundreds of thousands of clones; only one count was recorded for about 74% of them. The leading ten clones occupy approximately 1.7% of the sample. Input material: memory CD4+ T cells sorted from blood. The cell subset or site tag for this specimen amounts to: CD45RA-negative fraction. The receptors shown here come from a woman aged 25 to 39 in good health.

Details on this clone: In the same sample, other DNA sequences code for this CDR3. This rearrangement joins TRBV28 to TRBJ2-3; D not certain. The CDR3 is 14 amino acids. Germline loops: CDR1 MDHEN, CDR2 SYDVKM. Trimming left V 2 bases short and J 0 bases short, with 6 bases between. DNA of the CDR3: TGTGCCAGCAGTTTAGGTCTCAGCACAGATACGCAGTATTTT. The encoded protein is CASSLGLSTDTQYF.

The V and J genes are TRBV9 and TRBJ1-2, with 7 bases fitting TRBD1. The V gene's germline CDR1 is SGDLS and CDR2 YYNGEE. With 2 bases clipped from V and 8 bases from J, the junction kept 12 bases outside the gene matches. The CDR3 has 15 residues. The CDR3 DNA reads as TGTGCCAGCAGCGTCCGGTTAGGGGGCGCTGGGGGCTACACCTTC. This translates into CASSVRLGGAGGYTF.

This clone was seen a handful of times. This chain links TRBV9 with TRBJ1-1, with TRBD1 as a possible D gene (5 bases). Germline-derived CDR1 and CDR2 are SGDLS and YYNGEE. Trimming cost V 1 base and J 1 base, with 11 bases left between them. The CDR3 covers 15 residues. The CDR3 DNA reads as TGTGCCAGCAGCGTAACGGATGGGGGGAACACTGAAGCTTTCTTT. It translates to CASSVTDGGNTEAFF. Full variable domain (outside the CDR3, taken from reference TRBV9 and TRBJ1-1): DSGVTQTPKHLITATGQRVTLRCSPRSGDLSVYWYQQSLDQGLQFLIQYYNGEERAKGNILERFSAQQFPDLHSELNLSSLELGDSALYFCASSVTDGGNTEAFFGQGTRLTVV.

As concerns this clone: Other DNA sequences in the sample encode the same CDR3. This chain connects TRBV5-1 to TRBJ2-2; D unresolved. The CDR3 spans 14 residues. Germline V gives CDR1 SGHRS, CDR2 YFSETQ. Trimming pared 4 bases from V and 2 bases from J, leaving 9 bases between. The CDR3 is CASSGGRNTGELFF. The CDR3 DNA sequence: TGCGCCAGCAGCGGCGGACGAAACACCGGGGAGCTGTTTTTT.

The gene calls are TRBV28 and TRBJ2-6, with D possibly TRBD2 on 6 matching bases. CDR3 size: 15 residues. From germline, CDR1 is MDHEN and CDR2 SYDVKM. V shed 9 bases and J shed 2 bases, with 14 bases lying between them. CDR3 nucleotide sequence: TGTGCCAGTTCAAACGGGGGAACTGGGGCCAACGTCCTGACTTTC. Translating gives CASSNGGTGANVLTF.

Here the CDR3 DNA reads TGTGCCAGTTGGGGCACAGATACGCAGTATTTT. Translation: CASWGTDTQYF. This rearrangement joins TRBV19 to TRBJ2-3; no clear D. The V end was cut by 8 bases, the J end by 1 base, with 4 bases between. Germline assignment: CDR1 LNHDA and CDR2 SQIVND (reference sequence). The CDR3 is made up of 11 amino acids.

The chain couples TRBV7-8 to TRBJ2-5; TRBD1 is a possible D gene (6 bases). The J call may not be correct, given that the DNA end is closer to TRBJ2-7. The CDR3 runs to 13 residues. Germline V gene data show CDR1 as SGHVS and CDR2 as FQNEAQ. CDR3 loop: CASSLGRTVEQYF. CDR3 bases: TGTGCCAGCAGCTTAGGGAGGACAGTCGAGCAGTACTTC.

This clone was observed a single time. J is TRBJ2-3 and V is TRBV19, with TRBD2 matching over 10 bases. The CDR3 has 15 residues. The germline V gene encodes CDR1 LNHDA and CDR2 SQIVND (reference sequence). V lost 5 bases to trimming and J lost 3 bases; unmatched junction nucleotides: 5. The CDR3 DNA follows: TGTGCCAGTAGTGGCTCTAGCGGGAGTACAGATACGCAGTATTTT. Its translation: CASSGSSGSTDTQYF. Full variable domain (remainder filled in from reference TRBV19 and TRBJ2-3): DGGITQSPKYLFRKEGQNVTLSCEQNLNHDAMYWYRQDPGQGLRLIYYSQIVNDFQKGDIAEGYSVSREKKESFPLTVTSAQKNPTAFYLCASSGSSGSTDTQYFGPGTRLTVL.

This chain joins TRBV10-1 and TRBJ2-1; TRBD2 aligns across 15 bases. In germline, CDR1 is WNHNN, CDR2 SYGVQD (reference sequence). This CDR3 spans 18 amino acids. V trimming: 2 bases; J trimming: 2 bases; junction bases outside the gene matches: 4. CDR3 sequence (DNA): TGCGCCAGCAGTGAGCTCGGGACTAGCGGGAGGCCCTACAATGAGCAGTTCTTC. It specifies CASSELGTSGRPYNEQFF.

The chain combines TRBV18 with TRBJ2-7; perhaps TRBD2 as D (5 bases). Trimming stripped 2 bases from V and 5 bases from J, with 7 bases between. Germline CDR1 is KGHSH and CDR2 is LQKENI. This CDR3 has 12 amino acids. The CDR3 loop is CASSPSGDEQYF. CDR3 in DNA: TGTGCCAGCTCACCATCCGGGGACGAGCAGTACTTC.

The chain links TRBV18 to TRBJ2-1; 8 nucleotides align to TRBD2. The CDR3 sequence is 15 residues long. Looked up from germline, CDR1 is KGHSH and CDR2 is LQKENI. V lost 1 base, J lost 8 bases, and 7 bases stayed unmatched. The CDR3 spells CASSPLGLAFDEQFF. CDR3 nucleotides: TGTGCCAGCTCACCACTTGGACTAGCTTTCGATGAGCAGTTCTTC.

The V gene is TRBV6-5, the J gene TRBJ1-1; D is uncertain. Germline CDR1 and CDR2: MNHEY and SVGAGI. The CDR3 has 12 amino acids. Trimming shortened V by 8 bases and J by 1 base, and 8 bases separated the two germline ends. The DNA of the CDR3 is TGTGCCAGCGAGGACGGGAACACTGAAGCTTTCTTT. Translation: CASEDGNTEAFF.

The chain is built from TRBV6-9 and TRBJ1-3; D call uncertain. This CDR3 region has 15 residues. The germline V gene encodes CDR1 MNHGY and CDR2 SVAAGI. Trimming took off 4 bases at V and 0 bases at J, with 10 bases between the two ends. The CDR3 here is CASSCDIGSGNTIYF. DNA for the CDR3: TGTGCCAGCAGTTGTGATATAGGCTCTGGAAACACCATATATTTT.

This chain connects TRBV18 to TRBJ2-7; the D is unclear. CDR3 length: 14 amino acids. The germline V gene encodes CDR1 KGHSH and CDR2 LQKENI. V gave up 3 bases and J gave up 3 bases, with 12 bases separating them. CDR3 nucleotide sequence: TGTGCCAGCTCACCTGAAGGTGGAATCTACGAGCAGTACTTC. Residues: CASSPEGGIYEQYF. The variable domain in full, with the rest retrieved from reference TRBV18 and TRBJ2-7, is NAGVMQNPRHLVRRRGQEARLRCSPMKGHSHVYWYRQLPEEGLKFMVYLQKENIIDESGMPKERFSAEFPKEGPSILRIQQVVRGDSAAYFCASSPEGGIYEQYFGPGTRLTVT.